This passage covers 9 T cell receptor beta chains from one sample sequenced in a study of memory CD4+ T cells and cytomegalovirus serostatus. Method: immunoSEQ multiplex PCR; TCRdb's copy keeps in-frame clones and lacks some. The sample holds around 40,000 clones, roughly 83% seen once. The sort gate was single viable CD3+CD4+CD8-CD45RO+ cells for memory CD4+ T cells. What was sequenced was memory CD4+ T cells from blood. The origin of the receptors is an adult in good health and CMV-seronegative.

This clone was seen only once. The V call is TRBV5-1, the J call TRBJ2-7; D is undetermined. The V end was cut by 0 bases, the J end by 7 bases, with 11 bases between. The CDR3 length is 13 residues. CDR1 is SGHRS and CDR2 is YFSETQ in the germline V gene. The CDR3 reads CASSLAVGLEQYF. CDR3 nucleotide sequence: TGCGCCAGCAGCTTGGCGGTGGGATTAGAGCAGTACTTC.

The chain is built from TRBV5-4 and TRBJ1-3, with D possibly TRBD1 on 5 matching bases. CDR3 length: 15 residues. From germline, CDR1 is SGHNT and CDR2 YYREEE (reference sequence). V shed 4 bases and J shed 5 bases, with 16 bases lying between them. CDR3 in DNA: TGTGCCAGCAGCCCTAGCGGGGGGGGAAGAAACACCATATATTTT. It encodes CASSPSGGGRNTIYF.

The chain couples TRBV5-1 to TRBJ2-3; tentatively, D is TRBD1 or TRBD2 (5 bases each). V lost 0 bases and J lost 3, with 14 bases in between. Germline V CDR1 and CDR2: SGHRS, YFSETQ. The CDR3 sequence is 16 residues long. CDR3 DNA: TGCGCCAGCAGCTTGGGTGTTGGGGGTGGAACAGATACGCAGTATTTT. Protein product: CASSLGVGGGTDTQYF.

The J gene is TRBJ1-2, the V gene TRBV6-6; D is possibly TRBD1 (6 bases). Deletions cut 7 bases from V and 9 bases from J, with 24 bases between. The CDR3 covers 15 residues. Per germline, CDR1 MNHNY and CDR2 SVGAGI (reference sequence). CDR3 region: CASTYRQQGIGSYTF. CDR3 in DNA: TGTGCCAGCACCTACAGACAACAGGGAATAGGGAGCTACACCTTC.

The V and J genes are TRBV19 and TRBJ1-1; D not certain. CDR1 and CDR2 (germline): LNHDA, SQIVND (reference sequence). V lost 4 bases, J lost 0 bases, and 12 bases lay in between. The CDR3 consists of 15 residues. CDR3 coding DNA: TGTGCCAGTAGTAACCTAGCGTTCTTGAACACTGAAGCTTTCTTT. Amino acid sequence: CASSNLAFLNTEAFF.

V gene TRBV7-3 combines with J gene TRBJ2-3, with a possible D match to TRBD1 (6 bases). There are 14 residues in the CDR3. V was trimmed by 2 bases and J by 4 bases, leaving 10 bases between them. Germline V gene sequence: CDR1 SGHTA, CDR2 FQGTGA. Written as DNA, the CDR3 is TGTGCCAGCAGCTTACGAGGGGGATCAGATACGCAGTATTTT. Encoded protein: CASSLRGGSDTQYF. Full variable domain (missing parts from reference TRBV7-3 and TRBJ2-3): GAGVSQTPSNKVTEKGKYVELRCDPISGHTALYWYRQSLGQGPEFLIYFQGTGAADDSGLPNDRFFAVRPEGSVSTLKIQRTERGDSAVYLCASSLRGGSDTQYFGPGTRLTVL.

This chain links TRBV4-2 with TRBJ2-7; 11 positions agree with TRBD2. The CDR3 has 17 residues. Germline V gene data show CDR1 as LGHNA and CDR2 as YNFKEQ. V trimming: 1 base; J trimming: 1 base; junction bases outside the gene matches: 6. CDR3 residues: CASSQVLAGGRSYEQYF. CDR3 in DNA: TGTGCCAGCAGCCAAGTTCTAGCGGGGGGCCGTTCCTACGAGCAGTACTTC.

This chain links TRBV29-1 with TRBJ2-3; D might be TRBD1 (7 bases). Per the germline V gene, CDR1 is SQVTM and CDR2 is ANQGSEA. The CDR3 consists of 15 residues. The V gene lost 7 bases and the J gene lost 1 base, with 18 bases spanning the gap. In nucleotides, the CDR3 is TGCAGCGGCTCTCCCAGGGGGGATGGCACAGATACGCAGTATTTT. Residues: CSGSPRGDGTDTQYF.

The chain is built from TRBV20-1 and TRBJ2-5, with no clear D. The CDR3 covers 11 residues. The germline CDR1 and CDR2 sequences are DFQATT and SNEGSKA (reference sequence). Trimming took 7 bases from V and 1 from J, leaving 7 bases between them. CDR3 sequence: CSVESQETQYF. The CDR3 DNA follows: TGCAGTGTCGAATCCCAAGAGACCCAGTACTTC.